This T cell receptor beta chain was identified during a study of OX40 agonist ivuxolimab in advanced cancers. Study background: Patient treatment consisted of intravenous ivuxolimab administration every 2 weeks at 0.01 to 10 mg/kg.

Study-level points and caveats: Still undetermined is the antigen specificity of the expanded peripheral T cells.

Autoimmune disease history or systemic immunosuppression led to patient exclusion. This CDR3 comprises 17 residues. CDR1 SEHNR and CDR2 FQNEAQ come from the germline V gene (reference sequence). V was pared by 5 bases and J by 6 bases, with 24 bases between. To note about this clone: Its antigen is still unknown.

Method: immunoSEQ multiplex PCR; TCRdb's copy keeps in-frame clones and lacks some. The sample lists roughly 60,000 clones; around 84% were seen once. The sequence was collected from an adult with an advanced solid tumor such as melanoma, head and neck, liver or kidney cancer. The sequencing here drew on CD4+ or CD8+ T cells sorted from blood, taken in a trial of the OX40 agonist ivuxolimab. V usage is TRBV7-9 and J usage is TRBJ2-3; D perhaps matches TRBD2 (6 bases). The CDR3 reads CASSPLPGGAPSDTQYF. The CDR3 nucleotides read TGTGCCAGCAGCCCGCTCCCCGGGGGAGCCCCCTCCGATACGCAGTATTTT.